The clone carrying this TCR beta chain came up once. Its target is not known. Individual cDNA molecules carried attached unique molecular identifiers. TCRdb reprocessed the 5' RACE reads via MiXCR and lists one record per CDR3 protein. The table lists about 56,000 distinct CDR3 sequences, roughly a tenth of them singletons. The germline gives CDR1 SEHNR, CDR2 FQNEAQ (reference sequence). Trimming removed 4 bases from V and 0 bases from J, with 10 bases in between. This CDR3 spans 16 amino acids. This entry belongs to a study of early T cells in non-severe SARS-CoV-2 infection. Study at large: It was bulk RNA from unsorted whole blood that was sequenced, and the chains were unpaired. Study-level points and caveats: Using VDJdb, the matching emphasized anti-spike CD8 responses while missing private and CD4 specificities.

This TCR was sampled from an adult who was a healthcare worker with PCR-confirmed SARS-CoV-2 infection or an uninfected control (not recorded which). V gene TRBV7-9 combines with J gene TRBJ2-6; D might be TRBD2 (5 bases). Sequencing was performed on whole blood. CDR3 DNA sequence: TGTGCCAGCAGCTCCCCCGGGGTCTCTGGGGCCAACGTCCTGACTTTC. Its translation: CASSSPGVSGANVLTF.